A single sample gave rise to the 10 T cell receptor beta chains below, sequenced in a study of cytomegalovirus exposure and HLA in healthy donors. Produced via immunoSEQ multiplex PCR; TCRdb's table is partial and in-frame only. This table holds some 46,000 clones, around nine tenths found once. The material sequenced was PBMCs. These TCRs come from a man aged 18-30 years in good health and CMV-seronegative.

The rearrangement uses TRBV5-6 and TRBJ1-5; 11 nucleotides match TRBD1. The CDR3 covers 16 residues. Trimming cost V 2 bases and J 5 bases; bases outside gene matches: 6. Germline CDR1 is SGHDT and CDR2 is YYEEEE. CDR3 in amino acids: CASSFGQGASDQPQHF. The CDR3 DNA reads TGTGCCAGCAGCTTCGGACAGGGGGCTTCGGATCAGCCCCAGCATTTT. Looking up the rest from reference TRBV5-6 and TRBJ1-5 gives the full variable domain: DAGVTQSPTHLIKTRGQQVTLRCSPKSGHDTVSWYQQALGQGPQFIFQYYEEEERQRGNFPDRFSGHQFPNYSSELNVNALLLGDSALYLCASSFGQGASDQPQHFGDGTRLSIL.

The rearrangement links TRBV19 to TRBJ1-1; D is unclear. V dropped 7 bases and J dropped 4 bases, with 13 bases sitting between them. The CDR3 is 13 amino acids. Germline V gives CDR1 LNHDA, CDR2 SQIVND (reference sequence). The CDR3 loop reads CASNPARGTEAFF. The CDR3 DNA is TGTGCCAGTAATCCCGCCCGGGGCACTGAAGCTTTCTTT.

The chain couples TRBV18 to TRBJ1-2; D remains ambiguous. Trimming took 2 bases from V and 5 from J, leaving 9 bases between them. Germline lookup yields CDR1 KGHSH and CDR2 LQKENI. This CDR3 is built from 13 residues. The CDR3 is CASSPGGSYGYTF. The CDR3 bases are TGTGCCAGCTCACCAGGCGGGAGTTATGGCTACACCTTC.

The chain carries TRBV6-5 and TRBJ2-7, with 7 bases that match TRBD1. The J segment lost 6 bases and the V segment lost 0 bases, leaving 5 bases of the junction unmatched. The CDR3 spans 14 residues. Germline V gives CDR1 MNHEY, CDR2 SVGAGI. The CDR3 DNA reads as TGTGCCAGCAGTTACTCCGGGACAGCTATCGAGCAGTACTTC. Translation gives CASSYSGTAIEQYF.

The chain recombines TRBV4-1 with TRBJ1-2; TRBD1 aligns across 7 bases. Germline V CDR1 and CDR2: MGHRA, YSYEKL. The CDR3 consists of 16 residues. V lost 0 bases and J lost 7; bases outside the gene matches: 11. For the CDR3, the DNA is TGCGCCAGCAGCCAAGACGCGCCTGAGGGACAGCCTGGCTACACCTTC. It encodes CASSQDAPEGQPGYTF.

The rearrangement links TRBV5-3 to TRBJ1-5; 8 nucleotides align to TRBD1. TRBV5-3 is given ORF status, its function remaining uncertain. This CDR3 has 14 residues. The V gene end was trimmed by 1 base and the J gene end by 5 bases; junction bases not matched to a gene: 2. The CDR3 loop is CARSLPQGDQPQHF. The CDR3 DNA reads TGTGCCAGAAGCTTGCCACAGGGGGATCAGCCCCAGCATTTT.

The gene calls are TRBV28 and TRBJ2-5, with unresolved D. The J call may be in error: the DNA end matches TRBJ2-7 better. CDR1 and CDR2 from the germline V gene are MDHEN and SYDVKM. The CDR3 contains 15 residues. CDR3 amino acids: CASSPTIGLTYEQYF. CDR3 nucleotide sequence: TGTGCCAGCAGCCCGACAATTGGGTTAACCTACGAGCAGTACTTC.

The rearrangement joins TRBV9 to TRBJ2-3; D ambiguous. The germline V and J ends were trimmed by 0 bases and 0 bases, with 14 bases remaining between them. Germline-derived CDR1 and CDR2 are SGDLS and YYNGEE. The CDR3 loop spans 17 amino acids. The CDR3 region is CASSVEPGSTSTDTQYF. The CDR3 DNA reads as TGTGCCAGCAGCGTAGAACCGGGTTCGACTAGCACAGATACGCAGTATTTT.

V is TRBV7-3 and J is TRBJ2-3, with TRBD2 matching 7 bases. Germline lookup yields CDR1 SGHTA and CDR2 FQGTGA. J was trimmed by 7 bases and V by 1 base; bases with no gene match: 8. This CDR3 is built from 15 residues. CDR3 DNA: TGTGCCAGCAGCTTAAACCAGCGGGATTTCCATACGCAGTATTTT. As protein: CASSLNQRDFHTQYF.

The V call is TRBV6-1, the J call TRBJ1-2, with 8 positions matching TRBD1. Trimming cost V 7 bases and J 5 bases; bases outside gene matches: 6. Germline V gene data show CDR1 as MNHNS and CDR2 as SASEGT. The CDR3 loop spans 13 amino acids. CDR3 sequence (DNA): TGTGCCAGCACCGGACAGGGTTGGTATGGCTACACCTTC. Its translation: CASTGQGWYGYTF.